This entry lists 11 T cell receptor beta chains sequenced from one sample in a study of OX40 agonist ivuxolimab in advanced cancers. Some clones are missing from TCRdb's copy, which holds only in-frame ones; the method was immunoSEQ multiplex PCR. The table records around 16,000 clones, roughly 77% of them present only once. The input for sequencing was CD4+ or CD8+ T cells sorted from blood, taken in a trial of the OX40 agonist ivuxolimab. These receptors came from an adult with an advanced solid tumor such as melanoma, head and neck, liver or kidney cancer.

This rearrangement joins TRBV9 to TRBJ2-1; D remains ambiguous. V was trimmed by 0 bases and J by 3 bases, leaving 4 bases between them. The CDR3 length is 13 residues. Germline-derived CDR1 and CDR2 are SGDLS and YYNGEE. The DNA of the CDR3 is TGTGCCAGCAGCGTAGGAGACTACAATGAGCAGTTCTTC. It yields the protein CASSVGDYNEQFF.

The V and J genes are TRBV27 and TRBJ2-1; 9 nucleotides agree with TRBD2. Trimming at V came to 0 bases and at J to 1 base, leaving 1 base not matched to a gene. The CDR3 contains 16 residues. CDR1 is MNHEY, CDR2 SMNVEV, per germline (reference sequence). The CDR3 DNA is TGTGCCAGCAGTTTATCGACTAGCGGTTCCTACAATGAGCAGTTCTTC. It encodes CASSLSTSGSYNEQFF.

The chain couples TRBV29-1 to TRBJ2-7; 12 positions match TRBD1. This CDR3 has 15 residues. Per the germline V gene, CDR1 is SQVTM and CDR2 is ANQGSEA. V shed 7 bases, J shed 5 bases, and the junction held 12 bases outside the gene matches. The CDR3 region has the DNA TGCAGCGCCGCGCGCGGGGACAGGGGGCTTCACGAGCAGTACTTC. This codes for CSAARGDRGLHEQYF.

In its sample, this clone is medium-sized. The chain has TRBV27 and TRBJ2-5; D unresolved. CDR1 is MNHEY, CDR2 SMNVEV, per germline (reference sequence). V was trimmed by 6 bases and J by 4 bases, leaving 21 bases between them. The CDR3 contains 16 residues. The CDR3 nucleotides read TGTGCCAGCAGCGAGTTTTCGTCGGCCCGAGGAGAGACCCAGTACTTC. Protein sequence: CASSEFSSARGETQYF.

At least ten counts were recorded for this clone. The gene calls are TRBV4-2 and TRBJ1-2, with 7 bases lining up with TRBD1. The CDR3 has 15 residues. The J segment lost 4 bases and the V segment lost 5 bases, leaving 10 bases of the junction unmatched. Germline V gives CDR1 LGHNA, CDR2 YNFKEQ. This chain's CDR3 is CASSGDRDRLYGYTF. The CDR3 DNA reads TGTGCCAGCAGCGGGGACCGGGACAGACTCTATGGCTACACCTTC.

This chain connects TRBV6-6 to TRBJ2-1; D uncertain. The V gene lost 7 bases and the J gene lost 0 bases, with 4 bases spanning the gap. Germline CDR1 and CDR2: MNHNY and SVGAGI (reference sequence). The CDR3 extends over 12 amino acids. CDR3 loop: CASTDSYNEQFF. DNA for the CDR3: TGTGCCAGCACGGACTCCTACAATGAGCAGTTCTTC.

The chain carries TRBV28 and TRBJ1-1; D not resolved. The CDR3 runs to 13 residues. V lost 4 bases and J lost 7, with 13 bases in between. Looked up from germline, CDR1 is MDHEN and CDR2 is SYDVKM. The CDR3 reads CASSWTRSNEAFF. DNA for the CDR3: TGTGCCAGCAGTTGGACCCGGTCGAATGAAGCTTTCTTT.

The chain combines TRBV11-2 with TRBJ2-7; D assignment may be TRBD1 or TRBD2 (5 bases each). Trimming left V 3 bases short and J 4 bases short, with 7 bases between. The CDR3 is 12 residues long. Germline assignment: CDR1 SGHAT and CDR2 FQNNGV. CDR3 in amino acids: CASSFGAYEQYF. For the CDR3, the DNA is TGTGCCAGCAGCTTCGGGGCTTACGAGCAGTACTTC.

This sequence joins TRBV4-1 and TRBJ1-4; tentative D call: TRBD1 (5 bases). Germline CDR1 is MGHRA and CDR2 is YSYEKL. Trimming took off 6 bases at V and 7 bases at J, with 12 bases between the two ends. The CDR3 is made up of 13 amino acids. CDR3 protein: CASRPTASEKLFF. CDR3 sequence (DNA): TGCGCCAGCAGGCCGACAGCCAGTGAAAAACTGTTTTTT.

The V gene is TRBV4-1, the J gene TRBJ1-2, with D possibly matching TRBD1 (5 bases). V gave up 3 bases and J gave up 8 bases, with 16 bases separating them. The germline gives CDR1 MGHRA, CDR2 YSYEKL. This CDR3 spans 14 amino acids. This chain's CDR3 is CASSQGPRGGGYTF. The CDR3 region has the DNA TGCGCCAGCAGCCAGGGACCGAGGGGAGGAGGCTACACCTTC.

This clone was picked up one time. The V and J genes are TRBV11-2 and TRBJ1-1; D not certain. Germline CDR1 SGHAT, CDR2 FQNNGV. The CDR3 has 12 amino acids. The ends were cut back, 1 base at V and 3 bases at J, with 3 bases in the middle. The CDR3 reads CASSLVDTEAFF. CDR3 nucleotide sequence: TGTGCCAGCAGCTTAGTAGACACTGAAGCTTTCTTT.